This entry lists 21 T cell receptor beta chains sequenced from one sample in a study of shared clonotypes between healthy human individuals. The data were produced by immunoSEQ multiplex PCR, yet TCRdb's version contains in-frame clones alone and is incomplete. Among approximately 2.5 million clones, approximately 93% were seen once, and the ten largest hold approximately 0.37%. Sequenced material: naive CD4+ T cells from PBMCs. This sample's subset: CD45RA+ positively selected. The receptor source for this set is a young man in good health. Some clones in this sample may be carry-over from other donors' samples.

The rearrangement links TRBV2 to TRBJ2-7; the match to TRBD1 covers 8 bases. This CDR3 spans 14 amino acids. The V gene's germline CDR1 is SNHLY and CDR2 FYNNEI. The ends lost 9 bases at V and 3 bases at J; junction bases unmatched: 10. CDR3 in amino acids: CARPGTGDFYEQYF. The CDR3 nucleotides are TGTGCCAGACCCGGGACAGGCGATTTCTACGAGCAGTACTTC.

J is TRBJ2-7 and V is TRBV29-1; 9 bases agree with TRBD1. Losses at the gene ends were 3 bases for V and 3 bases for J; bases not matched to a gene: 9. Germline CDR1 and CDR2: SQVTM and ANQGSEA. The CDR3 has 15 amino acids. The CDR3 DNA reads as TGCAGCGTTGAGGTACCGGGACAGGGTATCTACGAGCAGTACTTC. Its translation is CSVEVPGQGIYEQYF.

The chain joins TRBV6-5 to TRBJ1-6, with D possibly matching TRBD1 (5 bases). Germline CDR1 is MNHEY and CDR2 is SVGAGI. Trimming took 8 bases from V and 5 from J, leaving 10 bases between them. The CDR3 has 13 amino acids. CDR3 in amino acids: CASGGENNSPLHF. In DNA form, the CDR3 reads TGTGCCAGCGGGGGGGAGAATAATTCACCCCTCCACTTT.

As for this clone: The same CDR3 also results from other DNA sequences found in this sample. The V call is TRBV2, the J call TRBJ1-5; 10 nucleotides agree with TRBD1. This CDR3 is 14 amino acids long. Trimming removed 5 bases from V and 5 bases from J; junction bases left unmatched: 3. From germline, CDR1 is SNHLY and CDR2 FYNNEI. CDR3 amino acids: CASSRDRGDQPQHF. The CDR3 bases are TGTGCCAGCAGTCGGGACAGGGGAGATCAGCCCCAGCATTTT. The full variable domain, with the rest looked up from reference TRBV2 and TRBJ1-5, is EPEVTQTPSHQVTQMGQEVILRCVPISNHLYFYWYRQILGQKVEFLVSFYNNEISEKSEIFDDQFSVERPDGSNFTLKIRSTKLEDSAMYFCASSRDRGDQPQHFGDGTRLSIL.

This chain uses TRBV11-2 with TRBJ2-3; no clear D gene. Germline loops: CDR1 SGHAT, CDR2 FQNNGV. The V end was cut by 1 base, the J end by 2 bases, with 7 bases between. This CDR3 has 14 amino acids. The chain's CDR3 is CASSLGINTDTQYF. As DNA, the CDR3 is TGTGCCAGCAGCTTAGGAATTAACACAGATACGCAGTATTTT.

This chain uses TRBV28 with TRBJ1-4; no reliable D call. The CDR3 is 15 amino acids. Germline loops: CDR1 MDHEN, CDR2 SYDVKM. The ends were cut back, 10 bases at V and 0 bases at J, with 15 bases in the middle. CDR3 protein: CATLTRQATNEKLFF. Written as DNA, the CDR3 is TGTGCCACCCTCACCCGGCAGGCAACTAATGAAAAACTGTTTTTT.

The rearrangement uses TRBV7-3 and TRBJ2-2; tentative D call: TRBD2 (6 bases). The CDR3 sequence is 13 residues long. V lost 5 bases and J 4 bases, leaving 8 bases between the germline ends. Germline assignment: CDR1 SGHTA and CDR2 FQGTGA. CDR3: CASSAGLTGELFF. CDR3 nucleotides: TGTGCCAGCAGCGCGGGACTCACCGGGGAGCTGTTTTTT.

The chain combines TRBV7-9 with TRBJ1-4; D remains unclear. The CDR3 contains 16 residues. Germline values: CDR1 SEHNR, CDR2 FQNEAQ (reference sequence). Trimming cost V 5 bases and J 0 bases, with 13 bases left between them. In DNA, the CDR3 is TGTGCCAGCAGCGGCAGGATTACCGCAACTAATGAAAAACTGTTTTTT. It codes for CASSGRITATNEKLFF.

The chain links TRBV6-4 to TRBJ2-3; 7 bases are shared with TRBD1. With V trimmed by 3 bases and J by 4 bases, 19 bases remained unmatched. CDR1 is MRHNA and CDR2 is SNTAGT in the germline V gene. This CDR3 is 19 amino acids long. CDR3 coding DNA: TGTGCCAGCAGTGAATCGGGTAGACCGACAGGGATCGTCGCAGATACGCAGTATTTT. It specifies CASSESGRPTGIVADTQYF.

V usage is TRBV5-4 and J usage is TRBJ1-1, with TRBD1 identical over 9 bases. V lost 3 bases and J lost 4; bases outside the gene matches: 10. The CDR3 extends over 16 amino acids. The germline CDR1 and CDR2 sequences are SGHNT and YYREEE (reference sequence). The DNA of the CDR3 is TGTGCCAGCAGCTCCGGACAGGGGATGGAGGGCACTGAAGCTTTCTTT. It translates to CASSSGQGMEGTEAFF.

The chain is built from TRBV19 and TRBJ2-7; tentative D call: TRBD1 (6 bases). Germline assignment: CDR1 LNHDA and CDR2 SQIVND (reference sequence). The CDR3 has 14 residues. V lost 4 bases and J 5 bases, leaving 15 bases between the germline ends. As DNA, the CDR3 is TGTGCCAGTAGTACTTCCTCCAGGACAGACGAGCAGTACTTC. Residues: CASSTSSRTDEQYF. Full variable domain (remainder filled in from reference TRBV19 and TRBJ2-7): DGGITQSPKYLFRKEGQNVTLSCEQNLNHDAMYWYRQDPGQGLRLIYYSQIVNDFQKGDIAEGYSVSREKKESFPLTVTSAQKNPTAFYLCASSTSSRTDEQYFGPGTRLTVT.

The rearrangement links TRBV15 to TRBJ1-5, with a weak D call TRBD1 (6 bases). This CDR3 is built from 16 residues. Trimming cost V 2 bases and J 7 bases, with 18 bases left between them. Germline CDR1 and CDR2: LNHNV and YYDKDF (reference sequence). The CDR3, as DNA: TGTGCCACCAGCAGACCGACAGGCTTGGTAGGGCAGCCCCAGCATTTT. This sequence encodes CATSRPTGLVGQPQHF.

This clone was observed a few times. The chain is built from TRBV28 and TRBJ1-1; D gene unclear. The CDR3 is 12 amino acids. The V end was cut by 4 bases, the J end by 3 bases, with 6 bases between. Germline V gene data show CDR1 as MDHEN and CDR2 as SYDVKM. CDR3 amino acids: CASSSVYTEAFF. CDR3 nucleotides: TGTGCCAGCAGTTCAGTGTACACTGAAGCTTTCTTT.

The rearrangement joins TRBV5-8 to TRBJ2-6, with D possibly TRBD2 on 5 matching bases. CDR1 and CDR2 (germline): SGHTS, YDEGEE. This CDR3 is 15 amino acids long. V lost 4 bases and J 5 bases, leaving 13 bases between the germline ends. For the CDR3, the DNA is TGTGCCAGCAGCACCCAAGGACTCTGGGCCAACGTCCTGACTTTC. Its translation: CASSTQGLWANVLTF. Combining the CDR3 with reference TRBV5-8 and TRBJ2-6 gives the whole variable domain EAGVTQSPTHLIKTRGQQATLRCSPISGHTSVYWYQQALGLGLQFLLWYDEGEERNRGNFPPRFSGRQFPNYSSELNVNALELEDSALYLCASSTQGLWANVLTFGAGSRLTVL.

This rearrangement joins TRBV7-9 to TRBJ2-5, with a weak D call TRBD2 (6 bases). The V and J ends lost 5 bases and 5 bases respectively, with 24 bases between them. The germline CDR1 and CDR2 sequences are SEHNR and FQNEAQ (reference sequence). The CDR3 has 17 residues. CDR3 in DNA: TGTGCCAGCAGCCCCCCGGGAGCAGCCGAGGGGTGGGAGACCCAGTACTTC. This gives the protein CASSPPGAAEGWETQYF.

The chain combines TRBV18 with TRBJ2-7, with a tentative D call TRBD2 (5 bases). The CDR3 consists of 15 residues. Germline CDR1 KGHSH, CDR2 LQKENI. The V gene lost 1 base and the J gene lost 4 bases, with 14 bases spanning the gap. CDR3 in DNA: TGTGCCAGCTCACCACGGTTACTAGGAGGTTACGAGCAGTACTTC. It yields the protein CASSPRLLGGYEQYF.

The chain recombines TRBV28 with TRBJ2-7; maybe TRBD2 (6 bases). CDR3 length: 17 amino acids. Germline CDR1 is MDHEN and CDR2 is SYDVKM. V lost 3 bases, J lost 5 bases, and 23 bases lay in between. The CDR3 loop reads CASSFMLPGLTPDEQYF. The CDR3 DNA reads TGTGCCAGCAGTTTTATGCTACCGGGACTGACGCCTGACGAGCAGTACTTC. Looking up the rest from reference TRBV28 and TRBJ2-7 gives the full variable domain: DVKVTQSSRYLVKRTGEKVFLECVQDMDHENMFWYRQDPGLGLRLIYFSYDVKMKEKGDIPEGYSVSREKKERFSLILESASTNQTSMYLCASSFMLPGLTPDEQYFGPGTRLTVT.

The DNA for the CDR3 is TGTGCCAGCAGCCGGGGGGCTCGGGAGCTGTTTTTT. Translated, it gives CASSRGARELFF. The chain couples TRBV7-3 to TRBJ2-2, with D perhaps matching TRBD2 (7 bases). This CDR3 spans 12 amino acids. Germline loops: CDR1 SGHTA, CDR2 FQGTGA. V lost 5 bases to trimming and J lost 9 bases, with 10 bases between them.

This chain links TRBV18 with TRBJ1-4; D uncertain. This CDR3 has 14 residues. CDR1 and CDR2 from the germline V gene are KGHSH and LQKENI. Between the trimmed V and J ends, which lost 5 bases and 2 bases, there was a span of 9 bases. CDR3: CASSKGGTNEKLFF. The CDR3 nucleotides are TGTGCCAGCTCAAAGGGAGGGACTAATGAAAAACTGTTTTTT.

The chain carries TRBV10-3 and TRBJ2-7; a weak D match, TRBD2 (6 bases). CDR3 length: 13 residues. V was cut by 8 bases and J by 2 bases, with 13 bases left in between. CDR1 ENHRY and CDR2 SYGVKD come from the germline V gene. CDR3 protein: CAISGDSTYEQYF. Here the CDR3 DNA reads TGTGCCATCTCGGGGGACTCAACCTACGAGCAGTACTTC.

This chain links TRBV19 with TRBJ2-7; D is uncertain. The V end was cut by 3 bases, the J end by 3 bases, with 12 bases between. The CDR3 has 14 residues. Germline lookup yields CDR1 LNHDA and CDR2 SQIVND (reference sequence). The CDR3 reads CASSIPGSNYEQYF. The CDR3 nucleotides are TGTGCCAGTAGTATCCCGGGCAGTAACTACGAGCAGTACTTC.